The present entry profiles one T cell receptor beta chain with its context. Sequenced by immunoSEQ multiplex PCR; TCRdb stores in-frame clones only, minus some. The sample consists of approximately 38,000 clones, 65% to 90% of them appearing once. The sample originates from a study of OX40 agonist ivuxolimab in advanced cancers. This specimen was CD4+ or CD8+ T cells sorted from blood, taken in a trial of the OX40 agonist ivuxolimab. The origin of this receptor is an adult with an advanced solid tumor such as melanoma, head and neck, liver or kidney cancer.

The CDR3 sequence is CATSSQEEQGNNEQFF. For the CDR3, the DNA is TGTGCCACCAGCAGTCAAGAGGAGCAGGGCAACAATGAGCAGTTCTTC. This chain joins TRBV15 and TRBJ2-1; perhaps TRBD1 as D (5 bases). Germline CDR1 LNHNV, CDR2 YYDKDF (reference sequence). V was pared by 3 bases and J by 5 bases, with 17 bases between. This CDR3 has 16 residues.